This entry lists 6 T cell receptor gamma chains sequenced from one sample in a study of γδ T cells in repeated Plasmodium falciparum infection. TCRdb fed the multiplex PCR reads into CATT to redo clone calling. The table records more than 4,000 gamma-chain clones, around 3.6% of them present only once. Flow sorting of PBMC yielded separate Vgamma9/Vdelta2+ and Vdelta2-negative gammadelta T cell populations for bulk repertoire analysis. Sequencing was performed on gamma-delta T cells from blood. The receptors shown here come from a pool of human donors (malaria-infected and uninfected, not separated).

About this clone: TCRdb lists the protein of a much larger clone for this DNA, which differs at residue 9, so this is likely a read error; the protein given here is translated from the DNA itself. J is TRGJ1 or TRGJ2 and V is TRGV5. TCRdb offers no J gene call, so here the DNA was matched to germline to obtain one. This CDR3 has 16 amino acids. Looked up from germline, CDR1 is VINAFY and CDR2 is YDVSNSKD. V shed 0 bases, J shed 0 bases, and the junction held 8 bases outside the gene matches. This CDR3 is CATWDRPFGNYYKKLF. The CDR3 DNA reads as TGTGCCACCTGGGACAGGCCGTTCGGGAATTATTATAAGAAACTCTTT.

This clone was observed at least ten times. TCRdb pairs this DNA with a much larger clone's protein that differs at residue 4, likely a read error; the protein shown was translated from the DNA. V and J are TRGV4 and TRGJ1 or TRGJ2. Germline V CDR1 and CDR2: EGSTGY, YDSYTSSV. The CDR3 loop spans 15 amino acids. CDR3 DNA: TGTGCCACCAGGGATGGGCCAGGGGATTATTATAAGAAACTCTTT. Amino acids: CATRDGPGDYYKKLF.

A word on this clone: TCRdb attributes to this sequence the protein of a much larger clone, which differs from the DNA translation at residue 8; a read error is likely, and the protein displayed is translated from the DNA. This sequence joins TRGV5 and TRGJ1 or TRGJ2. The J gene is absent in TCRdb and was assigned here via DNA matching to germline. The CDR3 length is 11 residues. The germline V gene has CDR1 VINAFY and CDR2 YDVSNSKD. The J segment lost 11 bases and the V segment lost 2 bases, leaving 6 bases of the junction unmatched. In nucleotides, the CDR3 is TGTGCCACCTGGGACAAGTATGAGAAACTCTTT. Amino acids: CATWDKYEKLF.

This clone showed up just a few times. This DNA translates differently at residue 14 from the TCRdb protein, which is that of a much larger clone; a read error is likely, and the protein shown is the DNA's own translation. There is no J gene call, but TRGV9 is given as the V gene. Germline V lookup: CDR1 GITISATS, CDR2 ISYDGTV (reference sequence). The CDR3 spans 32 residues. In DNA form, the CDR3 reads TGTGCCTTGTGGGAGGTGCAGGAGATTATAAGAAACTCTTCGGCAGTGGAACAACACTTGTTGTCACAGGTAAGTATCGGAAGAATACAACATTTC. The encoded protein is CALWEVQEIIRNSSAVEQHLLSQVSIGRIQHF.

This clone was observed a handful of times. Other DNA sequences from this sample encode an identical CDR3 as well. This chain uses TRGV9 with TRGJP. TCRdb leaves out the J gene; it was filled in here by matching the DNA to germline. Germline assignment: CDR1 GITISATS and CDR2 ISYDGTV (reference sequence). CDR3 length: 17 amino acids. Trimming cost V 1 base and J 7 bases; bases outside gene matches: 7. CDR3 amino acids: CALWEVLLELGKKIKVF. The CDR3 DNA reads as TGTGCCTTGTGGGAGGTCTTATTGGAGTTGGGCAAAAAAATCAAGGTATTT.

This clone was observed a handful of times. This sequence joins TRGV9 and TRGJP. TCRdb records no J gene; here it was assigned by comparing the DNA to germline. V lost 5 bases to trimming and J lost 4 bases; unmatched junction nucleotides: 8. Germline V gives CDR1 GITISATS, CDR2 ISYDGTV (reference sequence). The CDR3 sequence is 17 residues long. In nucleotides, the CDR3 is TGTGCCTTGTGGGCTTCTGTTCAAGAGTTGGGCAAAAAAATCAAGGTATTT. This gives the protein CALWASVQELGKKIKVF.